The next 2 T cell receptor beta chains were all read from a single sample in a study of cytotoxic CD8 clonotypes in ibrutinib-treated CLL. Clones were read by immunoSEQ multiplex PCR, and TCRdb kept only the in-frame ones, dropping some. The sample lists about 160,000 clones; 81% were seen once. Here the sequenced sample was PBMCs, taken after 12 months of ibrutinib treatment. The source of these receptors is a human donor with chronic lymphocytic leukemia.

V is TRBV27 and J is TRBJ2-6; no clear D gene. The V end was cut by 0 bases, the J end by 1 base, with 4 bases between. Germline assignment: CDR1 MNHEY and CDR2 SMNVEV (reference sequence). The CDR3 is made up of 15 amino acids. The CDR3 DNA sequence: TGTGCCAGCAGTTTATCTGGGTCTGGGGCCAACGTCCTGACTTTC. Amino acid sequence: CASSLSGSGANVLTF.

The chain has TRBV7-9 and TRBJ1-1; D unclear. CDR1 SEHNR and CDR2 FQNEAQ come from the germline V gene (reference sequence). There are 13 residues in the CDR3. The germline V and J ends were trimmed by 6 bases and 0 bases, with 8 bases remaining between them. CDR3 region: CASSQQVNTEAFF. In DNA, the CDR3 is TGTGCCAGCAGTCAGCAGGTGAACACTGAAGCTTTCTTT.